Presented here are 32 T cell receptor beta chains from one specimen sequenced in a study of T cells in Graves' hyperthyroidism and ophthalmopathy. Using RNA transcripts as the source, TCR beta CDR3 regions were amplified. RT-PCR in the first round (using the HTBI primer set) targeted the TCR CDR3. Via MiXCR, TCRdb re-called the multiplex PCR reads, giving one row per CDR3 protein. Of a few hundred thousand distinct CDR3 sequences in the sample, approximately 14% are singletons; the top ten hold about a quarter. The specimen sequenced was blood. The origin of the receptors is a woman between 18 and 29 years old with Graves' hyperthyroidism that later progressed to Graves' ophthalmopathy.

This clonotype has more than one count but fewer than ten. The CDR3 is CASSNSDRTTNEKLFF. The CDR3 DNA sequence: TGTGCCAGCAGCAATTCGGACAGAACAACTAATGAAAAACTGTTTTTT. The chain has TRBV7-3 and TRBJ1-4; weak D call: TRBD1 (6 bases). CDR3 length equals 16 residues. Trimming pared 5 bases from V and 0 bases from J, leaving 13 bases between. CDR1 is SGHTA and CDR2 is FQGTGA in the germline V gene.

This clonotype was recorded at least ten times. The chain recombines TRBV6-1 with TRBJ1-1; D is perhaps TRBD1 (5 bases). Trimming pared 7 bases from V and 5 bases from J, leaving 17 bases between. The CDR3 loop spans 14 amino acids. Germline CDR1 and CDR2: MNHNS and SASEGT. The CDR3 bases are TGTGCCAGCATTAGGACGGCTCGGGGGACTGAAGCTTTCTTT. Amino acid sequence: CASIRTARGTEAFF.

This clonotype was seen at least ten times. V usage is TRBV12-3 or TRBV12-4 and J usage is TRBJ1-4; D is uncertain. The V and J ends lost 2 bases and 2 bases respectively, with 12 bases between them. CDR3 length equals 16 residues. CDR3 coding DNA: TGTGCCAGCAGTTTAAGCTCTTCCCCCACTAATGAAAAACTGTTTTTT. Translating gives CASSLSSSPTNEKLFF.

Many counts were recorded for this clonotype. The chain combines TRBV11-2 with TRBJ2-5; unclear D gene. Germline V CDR1 and CDR2: SGHAT, FQNNGV. This CDR3 region has 16 residues. Trimming took 1 base from V and 3 from J, leaving 15 bases between them. CDR3 protein: CASSLGSLGVEETQYF. CDR3 coding DNA: TGTGCCAGCAGCTTAGGTTCTTTAGGAGTAGAAGAGACCCAGTACTTC. The variable domain in full, completed from reference TRBV11-2 and TRBJ2-5, reads EAGVAQSPRYKIIEKRQSVAFWCNPISGHATLYWYQQILGQGPKLLIQFQNNGVVDDSQLPKDRFSAERLKGVDSTLKIQPAKLEDSAVYLCASSLGSLGVEETQYFGPGTRLLVL.

Only a few counts were recorded for this clonotype. This clone may be a read error of a much larger clone one base away. The V call is TRBV2, the J call TRBJ2-1; D tentatively reads TRBD1 or TRBD2 (5 bases each). This CDR3 comprises 12 residues. The germline gives CDR1 SNHLY, CDR2 FYNNEI. The V gene lost 6 bases and the J gene lost 9 bases, with 12 bases spanning the gap. The CDR3 reads CASRGEGSEQFF. In DNA form, the CDR3 reads TGTGCCAGCAGGGGGGAAGGCAGTGAGCAGTTCTTC.

This clonotype was found a few times. The chain couples TRBV29-1 to TRBJ2-2; D may be TRBD1 or TRBD2 (5 bases each). The germline CDR1 and CDR2 sequences are SQVTM and ANQGSEA. The CDR3 is 12 residues long. V lost 3 bases, J lost 8 bases, and 10 bases lay in between. CDR3 in amino acids: CSVDRGGGELFF. As DNA, the CDR3 is TGCAGCGTTGATCGGGGCGGGGGGGAGCTGTTTTTT.

The V call is TRBV20-1, the J call TRBJ2-7; D gene uncertain. The CDR3 length is 14 residues. Germline CDR1 and CDR2: DFQATT and SNEGSKA (reference sequence). Trimming left V 6 bases short and J 0 bases short, with 15 bases between. CDR3 residues: CSAPLTRSSYEQYF. For the CDR3, the DNA is TGCAGTGCGCCCCTAACGAGGAGCTCCTACGAGCAGTACTTC.

This clonotype was seen once. Possible read error: a much larger clone is one base away. The chain uses TRBV20-1 and TRBJ1-1, with unresolved D. Looked up from germline, CDR1 is DFQATT and CDR2 is SNEGSKA (reference sequence). The CDR3 contains 13 residues. The CDR3 here is CSARFRMNTEDFF. In DNA form, the CDR3 reads TGCAGTGCTCGTTTCAGAATGAACACTGAAGATTTCTTT.

The CDR3 nucleotides read TGTGCCAGCAGTTACCCGAACCCAACAGGGTTTCCCTACAATGAGCAGTTCTTC. Protein product: CASSYPNPTGFPYNEQFF. This chain connects TRBV6-2 or TRBV6-3 to TRBJ2-1; D is perhaps TRBD1 (6 bases). CDR1 is MNHEY and CDR2 is SVGEGT in the germline V gene. Trimming stripped 2 bases from V and 2 bases from J, with 19 bases between. The CDR3 covers 18 residues.

In its sample, this clonotype was seen once. The rearrangement links TRBV7-6 to TRBJ2-1, with TRBD2 matching 7 bases. The J segment lost 6 bases and the V segment lost 1 base, leaving 12 bases of the junction unmatched. The CDR3 contains 17 residues. CDR1 is SGHVS and CDR2 is FNYEAQ in the germline V gene. CDR3: CASSLGVGREYPNEQFF. Here the CDR3 DNA reads TGTGCCAGCAGCTTAGGGGTAGGGAGGGAGTATCCCAATGAGCAGTTCTTC.

This clonotype was recorded many times. The chain is built from TRBV28 and TRBJ2-3; D is possibly TRBD2 (6 bases). This CDR3 is 13 amino acids long. Deletions cut 7 bases from V and 4 bases from J, with 12 bases between. Germline V CDR1 and CDR2: MDHEN, SYDVKM. CDR3 DNA: TGTGCCAGCAACCATTCGGGGGCAGATACGCAGTATTTT. Translated: CASNHSGADTQYF.

This clonotype has only a few counts. The chain uses TRBV30 and TRBJ2-1; TRBD2 aligns across 8 bases. Trimming cost V 2 bases and J 2 bases; bases outside gene matches: 2. CDR1 and CDR2 from the germline V gene are GTSNPN and SVGIG (reference sequence). CDR3 length: 14 residues. The CDR3 reads CAWSHSGTYNEQFF. In DNA, the CDR3 is TGTGCCTGGAGTCATAGCGGGACCTACAATGAGCAGTTCTTC.

This clonotype was seen many times. V usage is TRBV7-3 and J usage is TRBJ2-3, with 14 nucleotides matching TRBD2. Looked up from germline, CDR1 is SGHTA and CDR2 is FQGTGA. The ends lost 1 base at V and 0 bases at J; junction bases unmatched: 6. This CDR3 has 19 residues. The CDR3: CASSLNGLAGGGSTDTQYF. The CDR3 DNA reads TGTGCCAGCAGCTTAAATGGACTAGCGGGAGGCGGGAGCACAGATACGCAGTATTTT. Complete variable domain (other parts from reference TRBV7-3 and TRBJ2-3): GAGVSQTPSNKVTEKGKYVELRCDPISGHTALYWYRQSLGQGPEFLIYFQGTGAADDSGLPNDRFFAVRPEGSVSTLKIQRTERGDSAVYLCASSLNGLAGGGSTDTQYFGPGTRLTVL.

The CDR3 DNA sequence: TGTGCCAGCTCACAATCTACACTAGCGGGAGGACAAGAGACCCAGTACTTC. Translation gives CASSQSTLAGGQETQYF. This chain links TRBV18 with TRBJ2-5, with 12 bases aligning to TRBD2. CDR3 size: 17 residues. In germline, CDR1 is KGHSH, CDR2 LQKENI. Germline trimming cut 4 bases from V and 2 bases from J; bases unmatched to any gene: 8.

With regard to this clonotype: A much larger clone differs from this one at a single base, so this may be a read error. This chain uses TRBV7-3 with TRBJ1-4, with D unresolved. V dropped 5 bases and J dropped 10 bases, with 20 bases sitting between them. The CDR3 totals 15 residues. CDR1 and CDR2 (germline): SGHTA, FQGTGA. The CDR3 protein is CASSQDLGGRGKLFF. The CDR3 DNA reads TGTGCCAGCAGCCAAGATTTGGGAGGGCGGGGAAAACTGTTTTTT.

This clonotype was detected ten times or more. The J gene is TRBJ1-2, the V gene TRBV4-2; D is undetermined. Trimming removed 3 bases from V and 8 bases from J, with 13 bases in between. CDR3 length: 13 residues. Germline V CDR1 and CDR2: LGHNA, YNFKEQ. The DNA for the CDR3 is TGTGCCAGCAGCCAGGGTGGTTTAACCGGCTACACCTTC. The encoded protein is CASSQGGLTGYTF.

This clonotype was seen a handful of times. A much larger clone lies a single base off, so this may be a read error. This chain joins TRBV7-9 and TRBJ2-1; a possible D gene is TRBD2 (6 bases). This CDR3 spans 15 amino acids. The germline V and J ends were trimmed by 1 base and 6 bases, with 13 bases remaining between them. CDR1 SEHNR and CDR2 FQNEAQ come from the germline V gene (reference sequence). The CDR3 coding sequence is TGTGCCAGCAGCTTAGGGAGGGCCGGTGTCAATGAGCAGTTCTTC. Protein: CASSLGRAGVNEQFF. Combining the CDR3 with reference TRBV7-9 and TRBJ2-1 gives the whole variable domain DTGVSQNPRHKITKRGQNVTFRCDPISEHNRLYWYRQTLGQGPEFLTYFQNEAQLEKSRLLSDRFSAERPKGSFSTLEIQRTEQGDSAMYLCASSLGRAGVNEQFFGPGTRLTVL.

The chain uses TRBV6-1 and TRBJ2-6; D unresolved. CDR1 is MNHNS, CDR2 SASEGT, per germline. V dropped 0 bases and J dropped 1 base, with 7 bases sitting between them. The CDR3 is 16 amino acids. As DNA, the CDR3 is TGTGCCAGCAGTGAAGCCACCAGATCTGGGGCCAACGTCCTGACTTTC. Protein sequence: CASSEATRSGANVLTF.

In its sample, this clonotype was seen many times. The rearrangement uses TRBV3-1 and TRBJ1-2; 12 bases map to TRBD1. This CDR3 has 15 residues. Germline V lookup: CDR1 LGHDT, CDR2 YNNKEL (reference sequence). V shed 3 bases, J shed 8 bases, and the junction held 7 bases outside the gene matches. The chain's CDR3 is CASSHRDRGREGYTF. CDR3 nucleotides: TGTGCCAGCAGCCACCGGGACAGGGGGCGAGAAGGCTACACCTTC. Full variable domain (rest looked up from reference TRBV3-1 and TRBJ1-2): DTAVSQTPKYLVTQMGNDKSIKCEQNLGHDTMYWYKQDSKKFLKIMFSYNNKELIINETVPNRFSPKSPDKAHLNLHINSLELGDSAVYFCASSHRDRGREGYTFGSGTRLTVV.

This clonotype has more than one count but fewer than ten. J is TRBJ2-2 and V is TRBV3-1; D not resolved. In germline, CDR1 is LGHDT, CDR2 YNNKEL (reference sequence). The length of the CDR3 is 11 residues. The V and J ends lost 8 bases and 8 bases respectively, with 9 bases between them. CDR3 coding DNA: TGTGCCAGCGAGGCAGCAGGGGAGCTGTTTTTT. This translates into CASEAAGELFF.

This clonotype has a count of ten or more. The chain combines TRBV27 with TRBJ2-2; no reliable D call. CDR1 and CDR2 (germline): MNHEY, SMNVEV (reference sequence). The germline V and J ends were trimmed by 3 bases and 1 base, with 6 bases remaining between them. The CDR3 extends over 14 amino acids. The CDR3 coding sequence is TGTGCCAGCAGTTTGTCGAGGAACACCGGGGAGCTGTTTTTT. Translation gives CASSLSRNTGELFF.

This clonotype was found many times. The chain combines TRBV18 with TRBJ2-1; possibly TRBD2 for D (5 bases). Germline CDR1 is KGHSH and CDR2 is LQKENI. Trimming left V 2 bases short and J 5 bases short, with 13 bases between. The CDR3 spans 15 residues. The CDR3 protein is CASSPKRVTDNEQFF. CDR3 nucleotides: TGTGCCAGCTCACCAAAGAGGGTCACTGACAATGAGCAGTTCTTC.

This clonotype was picked up many times. V usage is TRBV2 and J usage is TRBJ2-3; D is perhaps TRBD1 or TRBD2 (5 bases each). Between the trimmed V and J ends, which lost 6 bases and 1 base, there was a span of 17 bases. The CDR3 loop spans 16 amino acids. Germline CDR1 SNHLY, CDR2 FYNNEI. DNA of the CDR3: TGTGCCAGCAGCGCCCTCAGGGCGAGGGGCACAGATACGCAGTATTTT. Protein product: CASSALRARGTDTQYF.

This clonotype occurred many times. The V and J genes are TRBV11-2 and TRBJ2-3, with 7 bases matching TRBD1. This CDR3 is built from 14 residues. CDR1 is SGHAT, CDR2 FQNNGV, per germline. With 5 bases clipped from V and 1 base from J, the junction kept 3 bases outside the gene matches. The CDR3 here is CASSRGTGTDTQYF. In nucleotides, the CDR3 is TGTGCCAGCAGCAGAGGGACAGGCACAGATACGCAGTATTTT.

This rearrangement joins TRBV10-2 to TRBJ2-1; TRBD2 might be the D (6 bases). This CDR3 region has 12 residues. Germline V gene data show CDR1 as WSHSY and CDR2 as SAAADI. V dropped 2 bases and J dropped 14 bases, with 13 bases sitting between them. The CDR3 protein is CASSEKRDSEFF. Written as DNA, the CDR3 is TGCGCCAGCAGTGAGAAAAGGGACTCTGAGTTCTTC.

The sample holds many counts of this clonotype. The V gene is TRBV12-3 or TRBV12-4, the J gene TRBJ2-1, with D possibly being TRBD2 (5 bases). The CDR3 sequence is 13 residues long. V lost 8 bases and J lost 9, with 17 bases in between. CDR3 bases: TGTGCCAGCGCCGCACAACTAGTGAGTGAGCAGTTCTTC. Protein sequence: CASAAQLVSEQFF.

This clonotype was detected many times. The V gene is TRBV2, the J gene TRBJ1-5; no reliable D call. V shed 6 bases and J shed 0 bases, with 12 bases lying between them. From germline, CDR1 is SNHLY and CDR2 FYNNEI. CDR3 size: 15 residues. CDR3 coding DNA: TGTGCCAGCAGCCACGACGGTTATAGCAATCAGCCCCAGCATTTT. Residues: CASSHDGYSNQPQHF.

In regard to this clonotype: The junction departs from the called germline gene at one end, perhaps through a read error. The chain links TRBV27 to TRBJ2-1; D perhaps matches TRBD2 (6 bases). Germline V gives CDR1 MNHEY, CDR2 SMNVEV (reference sequence). The CDR3 loop spans 13 amino acids. The CDR3 DNA sequence: TGTGCCCGCAGTTATGTTAGCGGCAATGAGCAGTTCTTC. It is translated as CARSYVSGNEQFF.

On this clonotype itself: Being one base from a much bigger clone, this may be a read error. V is TRBV9 and J is TRBJ1-1; D is uncertain. The CDR3 loop spans 17 amino acids. Germline V gives CDR1 SGDLS, CDR2 YYNGEE. The CDR3 coding sequence is TGTGCCAGCAGCGTAGTCCCCTCCCAGAATATGAACACTGAAGCTCTCTTT. Its protein product is CASSVVPSQNMNTEALF.

This chain joins TRBV7-8 and TRBJ2-2; tentatively, D is TRBD1 (6 bases). CDR3 length: 13 amino acids. The V end lost 8 bases, the J end lost 7 bases, and 14 bases lay between the germline ends. Germline CDR1 is SGHVS and CDR2 is FQNEAQ. The CDR3 bases are TGTGCCAGCTTCGACAGGACGGTCGGGGAGCTGTTTTTT. Translating it yields CASFDRTVGELFF.

V gene TRBV7-2 combines with J gene TRBJ2-2; 13 bases match TRBD2. The CDR3 consists of 17 residues. The trim removed 3 bases at V and 4 bases at J, leaving 5 bases unmatched. CDR1 and CDR2 from the germline V gene are SGHTA and FQGNSA. This CDR3 is CASSLDGLAGVTGELFF. CDR3 in DNA: TGTGCCAGCAGCTTGGACGGACTAGCGGGAGTCACCGGGGAGCTGTTTTTT. Supplemented by reference TRBV7-2 and TRBJ2-2, the full variable domain reads GAGVSQSPSNKVTEKGKDVELRCDPISGHTALYWYRQSLGQGLEFLIYFQGNSAPDKSGLPSDRFSAERTGGSVSTLTIQRTQQEDSAVYLCASSLDGLAGVTGELFFGEGSRLTVL.

CDR3 in amino acids: CATSDSGLAGRRTDTQYF. The CDR3, as DNA: TGTGCCACCAGTGATTCGGGACTAGCGGGAAGGAGGACAGATACGCAGTATTTT. The chain joins TRBV24-1 to TRBJ2-3; 13 nucleotides agree with TRBD2. The CDR3 is 18 amino acids. Looked up from germline, CDR1 is KGHDR and CDR2 is SFDVKD. V lost 2 bases, J lost 3 bases, and 7 bases stayed unmatched.